The rows below give T cell receptor beta chains drawn from one sample of a study of blood T cell repertoires in COVID-19. Profiled with immunoSEQ multiplex PCR; TCRdb holds only in-frame clones, not every one. This sample has 65,000 to 80,000 clones, with 82% found just once. Specimen: peripheral blood. The receptors originated from a human donor in a cohort sampled during active COVID-19. Each CDR3 is given without its conserved first and last residue. D genes are given only for firm matches.

V: TRBV7-2
D: TRBD2
J: TRBJ2-3
CDR3: ASRPAKLAGAHTDTQY

V: TRBV5-1
D: NA
J: TRBJ2-2
CDR3: ASSTGLSGTGELF

V: TRBV19
D: TRBD1
J: TRBJ1-5
CDR3: ASSIGQGAIQPQH

V: TRBV6-5
D: NA
J: TRBJ2-2
CDR3: ASTDSEAGELF

V: TRBV9
D: TRBD1
J: TRBJ1-4
CDR3: ASIGQGEEKLF

V: TRBV2
D: TRBD2
J: TRBJ2-7
CDR3: ASSVFTSVEQY

V: TRBV2
D: NA
J: TRBJ2-4
CDR3: ASSRDIRDIQY

V: TRBV19
D: TRBD1
J: TRBJ1-5
CDR3: ASSPQGAPSNQPQH

V: TRBV10-2
D: NA
J: TRBJ2-5
CDR3: ASSARRKETQY

V: TRBV6-5
D: NA
J: TRBJ1-5
CDR3: ASRRGNQPQH

V: TRBV7-9
D: NA
J: TRBJ2-4
CDR3: ASSPRLLAKNIQY

V: TRBV6-5
D: NA
J: TRBJ1-3
CDR3: ASSRGGPSGNTIY

V: TRBV6-5
D: NA
J: TRBJ2-2
CDR3: ASTPGAGSTGELF

V: TRBV23-1
D: NA
J: TRBJ2-7
CDR3: ASSQFLGDKPYEQY

V: TRBV6-6
D: NA
J: TRBJ2-2
CDR3: ASRAGAPDTGELF

V: TRBV9
D: TRBD1
J: TRBJ2-5
CDR3: ASSRSLQGSRETQY

V: TRBV5-1
D: NA
J: TRBJ1-5
CDR3: ASSSQGNQPQH

V: TRBV4-1
D: NA
J: TRBJ1-5
CDR3: ASSQEPGDSNQPQH

V: TRBV12-3/TRBV12-4
D: NA
J: TRBJ1-1
CDR3: ASRQSNTEAF

V: TRBV5-5
D: NA
J: TRBJ1-6
CDR3: ASSPGGAGSPLH

V: TRBV2
D: TRBD1
J: TRBJ1-5
CDR3: ASSGGTAENQPQH

V: TRBV18
D: TRBD2
J: TRBJ2-7
CDR3: ASSPNYRGDEQY

V: TRBV7-9
D: NA
J: TRBJ1-3
CDR3: ASSPSGILSGNTIY

V: TRBV27
D: TRBD1
J: TRBJ1-6
CDR3: APLGQGLGNSPLH

V: TRBV5-4
D: TRBD2
J: TRBJ2-1
CDR3: ASSVAGVYNEQF

V: TRBV15
D: NA
J: TRBJ1-5
CDR3: ATSRDKGNQPQH

V: TRBV7-3
D: TRBD2
J: TRBJ2-1
CDR3: ASSPGGGAPAGQF

V: TRBV24-1
D: NA
J: TRBJ2-1
CDR3: ATSDAGTVSYEQF

V: TRBV5-5
D: TRBD1
J: TRBJ2-7
CDR3: ASSYGTAYEQY

V: TRBV3-1/TRBV3-2
D: TRBD2
J: TRBJ2-7
CDR3: ASSRDYGDEQY

V: TRBV18
D: TRBD1
J: TRBJ2-7
CDR3: ASSSGGGQGVHEQY

V: TRBV27
D: NA
J: TRBJ2-7
CDR3: ASSLTSTLYEQY

V: TRBV28
D: NA
J: TRBJ1-2
CDR3: ASSLWWDSNYGYT

V: TRBV5-4
D: TRBD2
J: TRBJ2-1
CDR3: ASSFGTSGGSEQF

V: TRBV25-1
D: NA
J: TRBJ2-4
CDR3: ASSGSHELAKNIQY

V: TRBV27
D: TRBD1
J: TRBJ1-6
CDR3: ASSTHGTDNSPLH

V: TRBV5-1
D: TRBD2
J: TRBJ2-3
CDR3: ASSLVPSGGEDTQY

V: TRBV10-1
D: NA
J: TRBJ2-3
CDR3: ASSEGGGIDTQY

V: TRBV15
D: TRBD1
J: TRBJ2-7
CDR3: ATSRSLKGQVVYEQY

V: TRBV4-2
D: NA
J: TRBJ2-3
CDR3: ASSPIGLTGGRGGADTQY

V: TRBV7-9
D: TRBD2
J: TRBJ2-3
CDR3: ASSPRLAGSTDTQY

V: TRBV25-1
D: TRBD2
J: TRBJ2-1
CDR3: ASSEVPLAGGRNEQF

V: TRBV2
D: TRBD1
J: TRBJ2-3
CDR3: ASSEQGALSTDTQY

V: TRBV7-9
D: NA
J: TRBJ2-5
CDR3: ASSPPQARQETQY

V: TRBV3-1/TRBV3-2
D: TRBD1
J: TRBJ1-1
CDR3: ASSQEMRNRGTTEAF

V: TRBV24-1
D: NA
J: TRBJ2-3
CDR3: ATSDQTTWEDTQY

V: TRBV7-9
D: TRBD1
J: TRBJ2-2
CDR3: ASGRQGTPLMLTGELF